This T cell receptor beta chain was captured in a study of blood T cell repertoires in COVID-19. Overall study: PBMCs, B-cell-depleted T cells, or T cells were the source of the cDNA or gDNA that made up the material.

Looked up from germline, CDR1 is MNHEY and CDR2 is SVGAGI. The CDR3 has 14 amino acids. J was trimmed by 1 base and V by 7 bases; bases with no gene match: 5. Assay used: immunoSEQ multiplex PCR; TCRdb lists only in-frame clones, some missing. Of approximately 19,000 clones in the sample, approximately 91% were seen once. The TCR comes from a human donor in a cohort sampled during active COVID-19. This sequence joins TRBV6-5 and TRBJ1-2; 8 nucleotides match TRBD1. The sequencing sample was made of peripheral blood. The CDR3 here is CASTRTGLNYGYTF. The CDR3, as DNA: TGTGCCAGCACCCGGACAGGGCTTAACTATGGCTACACCTTC.